This TCR beta chain was captured by sequencing in a study of cytomegalovirus exposure and HLA in healthy donors. CDR1 is SEHNR and CDR2 is FQNEAQ in the germline V gene (reference sequence). Between the trimmed V and J ends, which lost 5 bases and 5 bases, there was a span of 16 bases. This CDR3 spans 15 amino acids. As for this clone: The antigen is unknown.

There were likely unrecorded immune exposures, though donors were nominally healthy when sampled. PCR primers comprised 60 Vbeta and 13 Jbeta primers. Method: immunoSEQ multiplex PCR; TCRdb's copy keeps in-frame clones and lacks some. The table records more than 80,000 clones, about 89% of them present only once. General study points: The classifier reportedly diagnosed cytomegalovirus status with high sensitivity and specificity. Associated with cytomegalovirus, according to the listing, were about 160 TCR beta chains.

The receptor comes from a man in his thirties or forties in good health and CMV-seropositive. Specimen: PBMCs. J is TRBJ2-1 and V is TRBV7-9; D is perhaps TRBD2 (6 bases). CDR3 in DNA: TGTGCCAGCAGCCCCGGGATAGCGGTAAACAATGAGCAGTTCTTC. It translates to CASSPGIAVNNEQFF.